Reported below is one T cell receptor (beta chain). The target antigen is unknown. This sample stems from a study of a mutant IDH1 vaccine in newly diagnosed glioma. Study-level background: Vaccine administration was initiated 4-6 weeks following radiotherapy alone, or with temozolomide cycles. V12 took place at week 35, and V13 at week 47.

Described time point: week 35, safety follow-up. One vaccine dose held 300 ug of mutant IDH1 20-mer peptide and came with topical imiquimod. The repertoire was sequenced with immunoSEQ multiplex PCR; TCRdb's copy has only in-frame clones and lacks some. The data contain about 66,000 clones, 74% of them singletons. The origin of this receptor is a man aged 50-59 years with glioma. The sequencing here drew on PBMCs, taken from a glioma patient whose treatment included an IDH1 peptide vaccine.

DNA for the CDR3: TGTGCCAGCAGCTTAAGCAGTATAACACCCTGGAACACCGGGGAGCTGTTTTTT. Its protein product is CASSLSSITPWNTGELFF. V gene TRBV7-9 combines with J gene TRBJ2-2; D gene unclear. Germline CDR1 SEHNR, CDR2 FQNEAQ (reference sequence). V lost 2 bases and J lost 1, with 17 bases in between. The CDR3 runs 18 residues.